These 10 T cell receptor beta chains share one sample of origin, sequenced in a study of tissue T cells after allogeneic stem cell transplantation. The data were produced by immunoSEQ multiplex PCR, yet TCRdb's version contains in-frame clones alone and is incomplete. The sample comprises thousands of clones, roughly two fifths of which are singletons, and 2% to 2.5% rests with the top ten. Time point: mouse harvest day 7 after allogeneic transplant. Mouse grafts combined 10^7 T-cell-depleted bone marrow cells with 10^6 splenic CD5+ T cells. Sequences were obtained from skin. These receptor sequences come from a female BALB/c mouse given C57BL/6 T cells with graft-versus-host disease after an allogeneic hematopoietic cell transplant.

By proportion, this clone is medium-sized. Gene names refer to mouse genes. The read comes to an end 1 residue before the CDR3 does, leaving the germline J gene to fill in the end. This chain connects TRBV16 to TRBJ2-7, with D maybe TRBD2 (6 bases). CDR3 size: 14 residues. Looked up from germline, CDR1 is SGHSA and CDR2 is FRNQAP. V lost 2 bases and J 0 bases, leaving 8 bases between the germline ends. CDR3 DNA, as far as it was read: TGTGCAAGCAGCTTACTGGGGAGCTCCTATGAACAGTAC. Translated: CASSLLGSSYEQY. The complete CDR3 protein is CASSLLGSSYEQYF.

A remark on this clone: The gene symbols are mouse symbols. Read sequence stops 1 residue before the CDR3 end, and the germline J gene provides the missing end. This rearrangement joins TRBV15 to TRBJ2-4, with D perhaps matching TRBD1 (6 bases). The CDR3 totals 13 residues. Germline lookup yields CDR1 SGHND and CDR2 FRSKSL. V was cut by 5 bases and J by 4 bases, with 10 bases left in between. CDR3 DNA (partial): TGTGCCAGCAGTCGGACAGCCAAAAACACCTTGTAC. It translates to CASSRTAKNTLY. The entire CDR3 reads CASSRTAKNTLYF. The full variable domain, its missing parts supplied by reference TRBV15 and TRBJ2-4, is DAGVTQTPRHEVAEKGQTIILKCEPVSGHNDLFWYRQTKIQGLELLSYFRSKSLMEDGGAFKDRFKAEMLNSSFSTLKIQPTEPKDSAVYLCASSRTAKNTLYFGAGTRLSVL.

This clone is classed as medium-sized. Genes and germline are mouse. The read terminates 1 residue before the CDR3 end, so the remaining end is supplied by the germline J gene. The chain recombines TRBV23 with TRBJ2-7; the table's D call of TRBD2 was not tested on the DNA. CDR1 and CDR2 (germline): KGHTA, FQNQQP. The CDR3 totals 14 residues. CDR3 DNA, as far as it was read: TGCTCCAGCAGTCACGGGGACTGGGGGTATGAACAGTAC. This encodes CSSSHGDWGYEQY. The complete CDR3 reads CSSSHGDWGYEQYF.

Concerning this clone itself: Genes and germline come from the mouse. The CDR3 bases that were read are TGTGCCAGCGGTGATGCCCCAGGGCCCAACGAAAGATTATTT. Encoded protein: CASGDAPGPNERLF. The CDR3 in full is CASGDAPGPNERLFF. This rearrangement joins TRBV13-2 to TRBJ1-4, with D maybe TRBD1 (5 bases). The read ends 1 residue before the CDR3 terminus; that terminus is restored from the germline J gene. CDR3 size: 15 residues. V lost 0 bases, J lost 3 bases, and 9 bases lay in between. Germline CDR1 and CDR2: NNHNN and SYGAGS (reference sequence).

This clone was observed a handful of times. Genes and germline come from the mouse. The sequence runs out 1 residue before the end of the CDR3; the remainder is reconstructed from the germline J gene. The chain recombines TRBV26 with TRBJ2-7; possible D gene TRBD1, 5 bases. The V gene's germline CDR1 is KGHPV and CDR2 FQNQEV (reference sequence). Trimming left V 6 bases short and J 0 bases short, with 9 bases between. The CDR3 is 13 residues long. CDR3 loop: CASSRAISYEQYF. Incomplete CDR3 DNA: TGTGCCAGCAGCAGGGCAATCTCCTATGAACAGTAC.

This clone was seen a handful of times. The germline and genes are mouse ones. From the germline J gene comes the end of the CDR3, since the read stops 1 residue before it. The chain recombines TRBV4 with TRBJ2-7; D call uncertain. The CDR3 runs to 11 residues. V was cut by 4 bases and J by 3 bases, with 4 bases left in between. CDR1 is LGHDT and CDR2 is YNNKQL in the germline V gene (reference sequence). The CDR3 DNA, read in part, is TGTGCCAGCAGCTTTAACTATGAACAGTAC. Translating gives CASSFNYEQY. The complete CDR3 protein is CASSFNYEQYF.

To note about this clone: Mouse germline and gene names are used. Sequencing ends 1 residue short of the CDR3 end; the germline J gene provides the rest. The chain uses TRBV5 and TRBJ1-1; D is possibly TRBD1 (6 bases). The CDR3 runs 15 residues. Trimming stripped 0 bases from V and 6 bases from J, with 14 bases between. CDR1 LGHNA and CDR2 YNLKQL come from the germline V gene (reference sequence). The CDR3 loop is CASSQDLQGRAEVFF. The part of the CDR3 DNA that was read is TGTGCCAGCAGCCAAGATCTCCAGGGGAGGGCAGAAGTCTTC.

For this clone: Gene names and germline refer to mouse. The CDR3 is cut off 1 residue early in the read; its end comes from the germline J gene. The chain uses TRBV15 and TRBJ2-7; 8 bases match TRBD1. The junction had 3 bases not matched to a gene; V was cut back by 5 bases and J by 0 bases. CDR3 length: 14 residues. Germline lookup yields CDR1 SGHND and CDR2 FRSKSL. CDR3 region: CASSRDRSSYEQYF. Partial CDR3 DNA: TGTGCCAGCAGTAGGGACAGGAGCTCCTATGAACAGTAC.

This clone came up a few times. The gene names here belong to mouse. The read ends 1 residue shy of where the CDR3 ends; the end is completed using the germline J gene. The genes are TRBV13-3 and TRBJ2-1; 12 bases align to TRBD2. The germline V gene encodes CDR1 NNHDY and CDR2 SYVADS. The CDR3 has 15 amino acids. V trimming: 3 bases; J trimming: 3 bases; junction bases outside the gene matches: 1. Incomplete CDR3 DNA: TGTGCCAGCAGTGGGGGACTGGGGGGCTATGCTGAGCAGTTC. This encodes CASSGGLGGYAEQF. The entire CDR3 reads CASSGGLGGYAEQFF.

The table lists this clone with a few counts. Genes and germline are mouse. The read comes to an end 1 residue before the CDR3 does, leaving the germline J gene to fill in the end. V usage is TRBV5 and J usage is TRBJ1-4, with a tentative D call TRBD1 (6 bases). The CDR3 sequence is 15 residues long. Germline V gene lookup returns CDR1 LGHNA and CDR2 YNLKQL (reference sequence). V lost 4 bases to trimming and J lost 0 bases, with 9 bases between them. The sequenced part of the CDR3 DNA is TGTGCCAGCAGCCCGACAGGTATTTCCAACGAAAGATTATTT. Translated: CASSPTGISNERLF. The complete CDR3 reads CASSPTGISNERLFF.